This T cell receptor beta chain was sequenced during a study of CD8 T cells in ankylosing spondylitis (dated by TCRdb to between 2016 and 2019). At the level of the whole study: The study profiled T cell receptor beta repertoires in healthy donors and ankylosing spondylitis patients to find disease-linked TCR variants. The whole study cohort included over a hundred healthy donors and about two dozen ankylosing spondylitis patients. Peripheral blood was sampled, and synovial fluid was also collected from ankylosing spondylitis patients.

Synovial fluid samples were matched to blood samples from the same ankylosing spondylitis patients. The sequencer listed for this sample is Illumina HiSeq 2500. Quantitative 5'-RACE with molecular barcodes was the method used to prepare the TCR beta libraries. Concerning the study's data processing: Disease-linked TCR variants were identified with a new computational method built on a probabilistic model of VDJ rearrangement. TCRdb redid the processing of the public reads, applying fastp at Q25 and MiXCR, and retained in-frame beta chains. CDR3 protein duplicates are merged, each entry listing the most common genes and DNA. For this entry, the V and J calls and clone size follow TCRdb and not the study's own pipeline. The sample yields approximately 100,000 distinct CDR3 sequences; under 30% were counted once. The biggest ten clones account for 10% to 15% of the sample. In this sample, this clonotype turned up a few times. No cognate antigen has been identified for it. Per-nucleotide qualities are absent, and no much larger clonotype sits a single base away.

V and J are truncated by 5 bases and 0 bases respectively, leaving an intervening sequence of 13 bases. CDR3 length: 15 amino acids, cysteine to phenylalanine. The CDR3 DNA has 45 bases and is translated from base 1. Study-wide conclusions, independent of this receptor: The disease-linked clones were reported to be significantly enriched in matched synovial fluid samples from ankylosing spondylitis patients. The disease-linked clones had a CD8+ phenotype and were found at relatively low frequencies in peripheral blood. Some motif variants were previously reported in synovial fluid and blood of reactive arthritis patients, suggesting common disease-initiation mechanisms. A TCR beta motif of several highly homologous amino acid variants appeared characteristic of blood from ankylosing spondylitis patients.

This clonotype originated in a male donor with ankylosing spondylitis. Recombination joined TRBV12-3 or TRBV12-4 with TRBJ1-2; the D gene is perhaps TRBD1, from 5 matching bases. Source material: synovial fluid, either unsorted or a sorted T cell fraction (not recorded which). CDR3 protein: CASSPAGTSNYGYTF. DNA sequence: TGTGCCAGCAGTCCAGCGGGGACCTCTAACTATGGCTACACCTTC.